Described below is a single TCR beta chain sequence and its context. CDR1 and CDR2 from the germline V gene are LNHNV and YYDKDF (reference sequence). V gave up 3 bases and J gave up 6 bases, with 9 bases separating them. The CDR3 consists of 12 residues. Some clones are missing from TCRdb's copy, which holds only in-frame ones; the method was immunoSEQ multiplex PCR. The sample has 250,000 to 350,000 clones; about 89% are singletons. This specimen comes from a study of blood T cell repertoires in COVID-19. The chain has TRBV15 and TRBJ2-7; D is uncertain. Sequencing was carried out using peripheral blood. This receptor was taken from a woman aged 40 to 50 who had recovered from COVID-19. The CDR3 DNA reads TGTGCCACCAGCAGGGCAGAAAGCGAGCAGTACTTC. Translating it yields CATSRAESEQYF.